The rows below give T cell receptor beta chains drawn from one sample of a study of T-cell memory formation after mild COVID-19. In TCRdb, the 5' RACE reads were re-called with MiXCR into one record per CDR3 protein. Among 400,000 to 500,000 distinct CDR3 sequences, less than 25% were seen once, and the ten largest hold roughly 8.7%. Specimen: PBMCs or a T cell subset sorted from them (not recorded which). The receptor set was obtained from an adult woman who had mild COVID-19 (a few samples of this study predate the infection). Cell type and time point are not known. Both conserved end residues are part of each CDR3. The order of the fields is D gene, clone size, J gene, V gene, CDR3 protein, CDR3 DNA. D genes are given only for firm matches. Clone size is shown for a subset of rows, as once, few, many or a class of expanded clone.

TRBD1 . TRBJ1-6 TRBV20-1 CSARDSDRGNSPLHF TGCAGTGCTAGAGATTCTGACAGGGGTAATTCACCCCTCCACTTT
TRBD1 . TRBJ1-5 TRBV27 CASSDRAGQPQHF TGTGCCAGCAGTGACAGGGCTGGTCAGCCCCAGCATTTT
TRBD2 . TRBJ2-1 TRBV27 CASSIRPGLAGVNEQFF TGTGCCAGCAGTATAAGGCCGGGACTAGCGGGAGTAAATGAGCAGTTCTTC
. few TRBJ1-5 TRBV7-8 CASSLAVSGNQPQHF TGTGCCAGCAGCTTAGCGGTATCAGGGAATCAGCCCCAGCATTTT
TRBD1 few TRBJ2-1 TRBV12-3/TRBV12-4 CASRPGTGTYNEQFF TGTGCCAGCAGACCCGGGACAGGGACTTACAATGAGCAGTTCTTC
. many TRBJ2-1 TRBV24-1 CATRTTGGSYNEQFF TGTGCCACCAGGACTACCGGGGGCAGCTACAATGAGCAGTTCTTC
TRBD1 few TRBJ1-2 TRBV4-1 CASSQVARGLLNGYTF TGCGCCAGCAGCCAAGTTGCCAGGGGGCTGTTAAATGGCTACACCTTC
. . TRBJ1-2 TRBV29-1 CSVPLGDRPNYGYTF TGCAGCGTTCCCCTCGGAGACAGACCTAACTATGGCTACACCTTC
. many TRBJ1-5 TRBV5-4 CASSFGSNQPQHF TGTGCCAGCAGCTTCGGGAGCAATCAGCCCCAGCATTTT
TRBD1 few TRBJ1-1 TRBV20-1 CSASGGTALIRRTEAFF TGCAGTGCTAGCGGCGGGACAGCCCTAATCAGAAGGACTGAAGCTTTCTTT
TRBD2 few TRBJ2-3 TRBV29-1 CSVYRATSSVADTQYF TGCAGCGTGTACCGGGCGACTAGCTCGGTTGCAGATACGCAGTATTTT
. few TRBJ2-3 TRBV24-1 CATSLNSQFTDTQYF TGTGCCACCAGTCTAAACAGCCAATTCACAGATACGCAGTATTTT
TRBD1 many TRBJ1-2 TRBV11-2 CASSLGQFYGYTF TGTGCCAGCAGCTTGGGACAGTTCTATGGCTACACCTTC
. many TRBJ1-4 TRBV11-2 CASSSNRVVREKLFF TGTGCCAGCAGTTCCAACAGGGTTGTACGGGAAAAACTGTTTTTT
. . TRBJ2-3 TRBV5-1 CASSRLDTTDTQYF TGCGCCAGCAGCAGGCTAGATACCACAGATACGCAGTATTTT
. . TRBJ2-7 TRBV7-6 CASSLGGSGSSYEQYF TGTGCCAGCAGCTTAGGAGGGAGCGGGTCCTCCTACGAGCAGTACTTC
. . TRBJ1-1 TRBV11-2 CASSLSDDTEAFF TGTGCCAGCAGCCTTAGCGATGACACTGAAGCTTTCTTT
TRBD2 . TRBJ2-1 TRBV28 CATQPRDYYNEQFF TGTGCCACCCAACCCCGGGACTACTACAATGAGCAGTTCTTC
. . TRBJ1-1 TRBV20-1 CSAQSETEAFF TGCAGTGCCCAATCTGAGACTGAAGCTTTCTTT
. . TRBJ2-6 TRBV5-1 CASSLDRLNSGANVLTF TGCGCCAGCAGCTTGGACAGATTGAACTCTGGGGCCAACGTCCTGACTTTC
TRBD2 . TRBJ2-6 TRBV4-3 CASSLEGLAGESGANVLTF TGCGCCAGCAGCCTAGAGGGATTAGCGGGAGAATCTGGGGCCAACGTCCTGACTTTC
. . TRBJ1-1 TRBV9 CASSVDGGGDTEAFF TGTGCCAGCAGCGTAGACGGAGGAGGAGACACTGAAGCTTTCTTT
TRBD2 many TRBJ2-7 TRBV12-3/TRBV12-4 CASSLRLAGAYEQYF TGTGCCAGCAGTTTAAGGCTAGCGGGGGCCTACGAGCAGTACTTC
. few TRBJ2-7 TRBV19 CASTQGSSYEQYF TGTGCCAGTACGCAGGGTAGTTCCTACGAGCAGTACTTC
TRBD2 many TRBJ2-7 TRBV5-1 CASSPHRLAGGYEQYF TGCGCCAGCAGCCCCCACCGATTAGCGGGAGGGTACGAGCAGTACTTC
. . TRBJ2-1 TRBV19 CASTPGGRWAYNEQFF TGTGCCAGTACCCCTGGAGGGCGGTGGGCCTACAATGAGCAGTTCTTC
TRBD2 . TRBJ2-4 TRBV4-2 CASSQGQAGGSKNIQYF TGTGCCAGCAGCCAAGGACAAGCGGGAGGGTCCAAAAACATTCAGTACTTC
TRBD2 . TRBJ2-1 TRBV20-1 CSARTLAELNEQFF TGCAGTGCTAGAACACTAGCGGAACTCAATGAGCAGTTCTTC
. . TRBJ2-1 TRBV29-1 CSVVAFLVIGGHNEQFF TGCAGCGTTGTGGCCTTCTTAGTGATTGGGGGGCACAATGAGCAGTTCTTC
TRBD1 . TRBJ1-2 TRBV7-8 CASSYGQGGGKSGYTF TGTGCCAGCAGCTACGGACAGGGAGGAGGGAAAAGCGGCTACACCTTC
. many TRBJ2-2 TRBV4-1 CASSQDAGLRSAGELFF TGCGCCAGCAGCCAAGATGCGGGGTTGAGGAGTGCCGGGGAGCTGTTTTTT
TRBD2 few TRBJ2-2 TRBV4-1 CASSQYSGLITGELFF TGCGCCAGCAGCCAATATAGCGGGTTAATCACCGGGGAGCTGTTTTTT
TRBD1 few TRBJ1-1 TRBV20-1 CSARDEDRGTGEDTEAFF TGCAGTGCTAGAGATGAGGATCGCGGGACAGGGGAAGACACTGAAGCTTTCTTT